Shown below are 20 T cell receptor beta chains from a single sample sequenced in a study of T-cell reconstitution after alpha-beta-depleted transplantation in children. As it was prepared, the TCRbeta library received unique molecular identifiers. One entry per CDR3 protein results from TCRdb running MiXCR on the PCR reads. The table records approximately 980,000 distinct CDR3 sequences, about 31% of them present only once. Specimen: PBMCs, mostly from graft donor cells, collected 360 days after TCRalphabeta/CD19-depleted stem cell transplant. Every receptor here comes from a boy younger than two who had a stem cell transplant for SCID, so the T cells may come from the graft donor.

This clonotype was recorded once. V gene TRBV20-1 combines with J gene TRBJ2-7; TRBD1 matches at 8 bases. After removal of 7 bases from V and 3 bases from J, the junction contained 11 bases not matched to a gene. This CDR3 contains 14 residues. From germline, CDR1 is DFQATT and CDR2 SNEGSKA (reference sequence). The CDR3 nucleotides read TGCAGTGGGGGAAGAGGGGACAGGCTCTACGAGCAGTACTTC. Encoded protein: CSGGRGDRLYEQYF.

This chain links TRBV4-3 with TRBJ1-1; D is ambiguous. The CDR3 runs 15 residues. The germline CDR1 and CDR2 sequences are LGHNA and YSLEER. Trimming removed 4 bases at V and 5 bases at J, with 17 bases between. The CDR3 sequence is CASSRGTLVGTEAFF. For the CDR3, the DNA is TGCGCCAGCAGCCGCGGAACCCTAGTCGGAACTGAAGCTTTCTTT.

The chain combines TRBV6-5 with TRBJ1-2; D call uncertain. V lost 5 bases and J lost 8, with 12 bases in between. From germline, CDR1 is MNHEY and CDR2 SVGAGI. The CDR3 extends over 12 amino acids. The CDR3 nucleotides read TGTGCCAGCAGTACGAGGGCGGAGGGCTACACCTTC. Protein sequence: CASSTRAEGYTF.

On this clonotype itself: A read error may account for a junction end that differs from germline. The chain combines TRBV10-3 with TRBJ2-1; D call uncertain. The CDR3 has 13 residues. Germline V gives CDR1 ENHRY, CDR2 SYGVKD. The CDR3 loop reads CAISENEAAEEFF. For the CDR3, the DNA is TGTGCCATCAGTGAAAACGAGGCAGCTGAGGAGTTCTTC.

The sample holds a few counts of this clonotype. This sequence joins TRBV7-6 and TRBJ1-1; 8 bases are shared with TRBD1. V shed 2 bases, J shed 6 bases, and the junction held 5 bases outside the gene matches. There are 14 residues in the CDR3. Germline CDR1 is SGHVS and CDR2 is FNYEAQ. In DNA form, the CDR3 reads TGTGCCAGCAGCTTAACACAGGGGGGAGCTGAAGCTTTCTTT. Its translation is CASSLTQGGAEAFF. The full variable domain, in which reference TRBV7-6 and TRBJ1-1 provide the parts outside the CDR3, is GAGVSQSPRYKVTKRGQDVALRCDPISGHVSLYWYRQALGQGPEFLTYFNYEAQQDKSGLPNDRFSAERPEGSISTLTIQRTEQRDSAMYRCASSLTQGGAEAFFGQGTRLTVV.

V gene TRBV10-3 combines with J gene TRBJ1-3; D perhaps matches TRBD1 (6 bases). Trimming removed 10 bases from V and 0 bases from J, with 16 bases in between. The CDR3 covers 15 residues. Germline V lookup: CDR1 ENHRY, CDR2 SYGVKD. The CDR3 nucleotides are TGTGCCACCAGCCGGACAGACCGCTCTGGAAACACCATATATTTT. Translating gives CATSRTDRSGNTIYF.

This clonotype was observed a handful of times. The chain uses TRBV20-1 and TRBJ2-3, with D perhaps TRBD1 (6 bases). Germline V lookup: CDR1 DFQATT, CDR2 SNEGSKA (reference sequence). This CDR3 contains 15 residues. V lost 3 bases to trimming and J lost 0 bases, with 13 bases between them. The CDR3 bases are TGCAGTGCTAGGTCGACAGGAACTAGCACAGATACGCAGTATTTT. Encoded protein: CSARSTGTSTDTQYF.

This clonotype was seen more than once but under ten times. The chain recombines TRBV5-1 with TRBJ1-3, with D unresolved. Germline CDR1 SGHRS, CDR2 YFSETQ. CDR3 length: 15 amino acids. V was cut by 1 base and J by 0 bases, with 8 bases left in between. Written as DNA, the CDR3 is TGCGCCAGCAGCTTGTCTTGGAACTCTGGAAACACCATATATTTT. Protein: CASSLSWNSGNTIYF. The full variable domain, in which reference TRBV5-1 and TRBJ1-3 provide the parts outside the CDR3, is KAGVTQTPRYLIKTRGQQVTLSCSPISGHRSVSWYQQTPGQGLQFLFEYFSETQRNKGNFPGRFSGRQFSNSRSEMNVSTLELGDSALYLCASSLSWNSGNTIYFGEGSWLTVV.

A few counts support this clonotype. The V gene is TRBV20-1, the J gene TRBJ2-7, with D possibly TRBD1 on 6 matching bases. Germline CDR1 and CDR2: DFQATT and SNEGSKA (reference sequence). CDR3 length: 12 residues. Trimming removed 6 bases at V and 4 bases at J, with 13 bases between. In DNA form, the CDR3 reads TGCAGTGCGCCTAGGACAGCGTACGAGCAGTACTTC. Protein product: CSAPRTAYEQYF.

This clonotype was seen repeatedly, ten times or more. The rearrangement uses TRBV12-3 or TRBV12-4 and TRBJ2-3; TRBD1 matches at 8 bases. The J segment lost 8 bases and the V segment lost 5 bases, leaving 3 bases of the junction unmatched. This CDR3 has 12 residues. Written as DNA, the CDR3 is TGTGCCAGCAGTCAACAGGGGGTTACGCAGTATTTT. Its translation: CASSQQGVTQYF.

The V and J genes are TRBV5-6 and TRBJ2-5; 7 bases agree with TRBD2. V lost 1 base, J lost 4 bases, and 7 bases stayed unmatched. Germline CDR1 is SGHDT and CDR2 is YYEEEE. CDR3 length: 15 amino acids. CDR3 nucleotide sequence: TGTGCCAGCAGCTTGCCGGGGCGCGGGGGAGAGACCCAGTACTTC. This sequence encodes CASSLPGRGGETQYF.

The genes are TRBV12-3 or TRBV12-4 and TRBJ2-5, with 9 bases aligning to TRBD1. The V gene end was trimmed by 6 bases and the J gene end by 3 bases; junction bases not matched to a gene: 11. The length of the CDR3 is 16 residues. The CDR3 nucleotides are TGTGCCAGCAGCCAGGTAGTCGGGACAGGGAAAGAGACCCAGTACTTC. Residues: CASSQVVGTGKETQYF.

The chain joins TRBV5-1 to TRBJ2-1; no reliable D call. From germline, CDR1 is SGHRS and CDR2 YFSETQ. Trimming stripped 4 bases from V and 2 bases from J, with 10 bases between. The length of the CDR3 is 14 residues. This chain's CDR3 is CASSLLDAYNEQFF. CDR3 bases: TGCGCCAGCAGCCTCCTAGACGCCTACAATGAGCAGTTCTTC.

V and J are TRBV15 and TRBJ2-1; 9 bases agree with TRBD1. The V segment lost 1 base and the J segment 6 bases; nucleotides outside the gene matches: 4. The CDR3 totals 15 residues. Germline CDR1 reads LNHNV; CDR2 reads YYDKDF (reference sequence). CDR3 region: CATSRGTGEANEQFF. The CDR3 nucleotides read TGTGCCACCAGCAGAGGGACAGGGGAGGCCAATGAGCAGTTCTTC.

The CDR3 sequence is CATGTGATISPQHF. The CDR3 region has the DNA TGCGCCACCGGAACGGGGGCCACAATCAGCCCCCAGCATTTT. V and J are TRBV20-1 and TRBJ1-5; D may be TRBD1 (6 bases). Germline values: CDR1 DFQATT, CDR2 SNEGSKA (reference sequence). This CDR3 spans 14 amino acids.

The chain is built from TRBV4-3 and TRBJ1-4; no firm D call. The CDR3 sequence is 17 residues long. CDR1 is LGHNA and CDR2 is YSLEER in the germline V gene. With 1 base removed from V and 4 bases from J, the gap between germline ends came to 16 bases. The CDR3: CASSQVLFGVLNEKLFF. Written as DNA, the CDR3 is TGCGCCAGCAGCCAAGTTCTCTTCGGGGTACTTAATGAAAAACTGTTTTTT.

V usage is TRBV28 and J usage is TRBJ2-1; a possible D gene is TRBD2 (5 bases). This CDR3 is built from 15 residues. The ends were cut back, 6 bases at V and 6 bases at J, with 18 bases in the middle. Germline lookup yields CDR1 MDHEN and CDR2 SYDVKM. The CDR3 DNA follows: TGTGCCAGCAGAGCGGCCGGTTCCTTCCCCAATGAGCAGTTCTTC. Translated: CASRAAGSFPNEQFF.

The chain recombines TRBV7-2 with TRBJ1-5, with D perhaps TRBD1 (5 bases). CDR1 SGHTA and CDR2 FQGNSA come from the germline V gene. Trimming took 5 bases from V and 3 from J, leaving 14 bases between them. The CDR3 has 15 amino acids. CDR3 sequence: CASSPETGFNQPQHF. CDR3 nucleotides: TGTGCCAGCAGCCCGGAAACAGGCTTCAATCAGCCCCAGCATTTT.

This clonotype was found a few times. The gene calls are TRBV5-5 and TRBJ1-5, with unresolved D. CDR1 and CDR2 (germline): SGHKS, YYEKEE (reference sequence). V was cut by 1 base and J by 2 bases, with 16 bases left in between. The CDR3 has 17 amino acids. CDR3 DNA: TGTGCCAGCAGCTTGAAGCCCACTGGAATTGGCAATCAGCCCCAGCATTTT. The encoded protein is CASSLKPTGIGNQPQHF.

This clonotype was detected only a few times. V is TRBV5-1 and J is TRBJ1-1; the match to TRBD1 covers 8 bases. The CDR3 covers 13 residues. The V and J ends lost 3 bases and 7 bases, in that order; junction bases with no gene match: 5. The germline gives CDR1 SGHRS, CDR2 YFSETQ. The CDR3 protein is CASSYTGGFEAFF. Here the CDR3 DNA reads TGCGCCAGCAGCTATACAGGGGGGTTTGAAGCTTTCTTT.